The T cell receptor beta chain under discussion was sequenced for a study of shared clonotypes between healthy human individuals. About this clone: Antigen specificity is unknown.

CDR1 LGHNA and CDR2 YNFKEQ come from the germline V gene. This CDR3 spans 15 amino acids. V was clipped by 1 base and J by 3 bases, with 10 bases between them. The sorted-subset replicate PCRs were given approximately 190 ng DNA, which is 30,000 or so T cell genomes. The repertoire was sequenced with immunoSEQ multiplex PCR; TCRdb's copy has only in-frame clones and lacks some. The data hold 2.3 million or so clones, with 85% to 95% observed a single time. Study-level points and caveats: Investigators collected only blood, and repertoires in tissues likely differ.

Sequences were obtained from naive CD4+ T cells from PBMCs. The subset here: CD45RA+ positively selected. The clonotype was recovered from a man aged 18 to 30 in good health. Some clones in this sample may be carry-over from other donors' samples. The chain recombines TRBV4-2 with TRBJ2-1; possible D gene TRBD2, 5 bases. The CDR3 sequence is CASSQGTWDYNEQFF. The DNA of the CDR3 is TGTGCCAGCAGCCAAGGGACTTGGGACTACAATGAGCAGTTCTTC.